What follows is one T cell receptor beta chain and its context. Its antigen is still unknown. This entry belongs to a study of cytomegalovirus exposure and HLA in healthy donors. In the study overall: As released early, the data held some 85 million unique TCRs from HLA-typed donors. Whole-study findings and limits: For most TCR beta V segments, an earlier analysis put the productive rate at about 87% or about 30% of the time. There were around 160 TCR beta chains listed as cytomegalovirus-associated.

Each of the donors was a healthy bone marrow donor. A multiplex PCR was run with 60 Vbeta primers and 13 Jbeta primers. The data were produced by immunoSEQ multiplex PCR, yet TCRdb's version contains in-frame clones alone and is incomplete. The sample carries approximately 170,000 clones, around four fifths recorded once. Germline CDR1 and CDR2: SGHTA and FQGTGA. The V gene lost 2 bases and the J gene lost 6 bases, with 10 bases spanning the gap. The length of the CDR3 is 13 residues. V is TRBV7-3 and J is TRBJ1-1; D is perhaps TRBD1 (6 bases). The TCR sequence derives from a female donor in good health and CMV-seronegative. Material for sequencing was PBMCs. CDR3 amino acids: CASSLGGGSEAFF. The CDR3 DNA sequence: TGTGCCAGCAGCTTAGGGGGGGGCTCTGAAGCTTTCTTT.